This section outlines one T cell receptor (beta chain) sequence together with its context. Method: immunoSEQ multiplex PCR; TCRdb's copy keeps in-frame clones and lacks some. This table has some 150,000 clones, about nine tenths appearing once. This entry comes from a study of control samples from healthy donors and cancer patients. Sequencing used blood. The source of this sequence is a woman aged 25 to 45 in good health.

Here the CDR3 reads CASSVIGGGGENYGYTF. In nucleotides, the CDR3 is TGTGCCAGCAGCGTAATTGGCGGAGGGGGCGAGAACTATGGCTACACCTTC. J is TRBJ1-2 and V is TRBV9; 7 positions match TRBD1. The CDR3 has 17 residues. Per the germline V gene, CDR1 is SGDLS and CDR2 is YYNGEE. V dropped 1 base and J dropped 2; count of bases not matched to a gene: 11.